This T cell receptor beta chain was identified in a study of blood T cell repertoires in COVID-19. Original methodology: Using reference gene primer amplification, nucleated cell counts were estimated. TCRdb's table, derived via immunoSEQ multiplex PCR, lists solely in-frame clones and lacks some. That table furnishes V, J and clone size, whereas the DNA furnished D and trimming. Of about 300,000 clones in the sample, around 89% were seen once. Germline V gives CDR1 LGHDT, CDR2 YNNKEL (reference sequence). V lost 2 bases and J lost 1; bases outside the gene matches: 3. The CDR3 totals 16 residues. The sample comprised peripheral blood. V is TRBV3-1 (or the pseudogene TRBV3-2) and J is TRBJ2-1; 9 bases fit TRBD2. The clonotype was recovered from a man aged 40-49 years with acute or convalescent COVID-19. CDR3 bases: TGTGCCAGCAGCCAATGGAGCGGGGGGTCCTACAATGAGCAGTTCTTC. Its translation is CASSQWSGGSYNEQFF.